Below, 26 T cell receptor beta chains from the same sample are listed, as sequenced in a study of CD8 T cells in ankylosing spondylitis. Overall study results and limits: One TCR beta motif, made up of 7 or 8 highly homologous variants, appeared characteristic of ankylosing spondylitis blood.

No antigens are known for them. From the 5' RACE reads, TCRdb called clonotypes with MiXCR, one entry per CDR3 protein. The sample holds roughly 370,000 distinct CDR3 sequences, approximately 20% seen once. The source material was blood, either unsorted or a sorted T cell fraction (not recorded which). These receptors originate from a male donor with ankylosing spondylitis.

This clonotype was counted once. This chain connects TRBV6-1 to TRBJ2-6; possibly TRBD1 for D (6 bases). This CDR3 region has 16 residues. Germline V gene lookup returns CDR1 MNHNS and CDR2 SASEGT. V lost 7 bases and J 1 base, leaving 14 bases between the germline ends. CDR3 nucleotide sequence: TGTGCCAGCACCGATATCAGGGGATCTGGGGCCAACGTCCTGACTTTC. Amino acids: CASTDIRGSGANVLTF.

On this clonotype: Germline and junction disagree at one end, which may indicate a read error. The rearrangement joins TRBV4-1 to TRBJ2-2; no definite D call. The germline V gene encodes CDR1 MGHRA and CDR2 YSYEKL. The length of the CDR3 is 17 residues. Here the CDR3 DNA reads TGCGCCAGCAGCCAAGATAGGGCGCAGGCGAACACGGGGGAGCTGTTTTTT. Translated: CASSQDRAQANTGELFF.

The chain recombines TRBV19 with TRBJ2-7, with D unclear. This CDR3 has 15 amino acids. The germline V gene has CDR1 LNHDA and CDR2 SQIVND (reference sequence). Trimming removed 3 bases from V and 2 bases from J, with 14 bases in between. CDR3 coding DNA: TGTGCCAGTAGTATTGTGGGAAAGTTAGCCTACGAGCAGTACTTC. Translation gives CASSIVGKLAYEQYF. Full variable domain (missing parts from reference TRBV19 and TRBJ2-7): DGGITQSPKYLFRKEGQNVTLSCEQNLNHDAMYWYRQDPGQGLRLIYYSQIVNDFQKGDIAEGYSVSREKKESFPLTVTSAQKNPTAFYLCASSIVGKLAYEQYFGPGTRLTVT.

The V gene is TRBV20-1, the J gene TRBJ1-6; D is undetermined. CDR1 is DFQATT, CDR2 SNEGSKA, per germline (reference sequence). Between the trimmed V and J ends, which lost 4 bases and 5 bases, there was a span of 12 bases. The CDR3 totals 14 residues. The CDR3 reads CSAMWAGNNSPLHF. CDR3 in DNA: TGCAGTGCTATGTGGGCAGGCAATAATTCACCCCTCCACTTT.

The table lists this clonotype with a few counts. Its ends do not fully match the called genes, so a read error is possible. The rearrangement links TRBV12-3 or TRBV12-4 to TRBJ2-1; no definite D call. This CDR3 has 12 amino acids. The CDR3 spells CASSLDSSAAPF. The CDR3 DNA is TGTGCCAGCAGTTTAGATTCCTCCGCTGCCCCCTTC.

The V gene is TRBV4-1, the J gene TRBJ2-5, with a possible D match to TRBD2 (6 bases). CDR1 and CDR2 from the germline V gene are MGHRA and YSYEKL. The CDR3 consists of 17 residues. Trimming stripped 2 bases from V and 1 base from J, with 17 bases between. The CDR3 nucleotides are TGCGCCAGCAGCCAATTTATTCTCGCGGGGCTCCAAGAGACCCAGTACTTC. Its protein is CASSQFILAGLQETQYF.

The genes are TRBV21-1 and TRBJ2-7; the table's D gene call, TRBD1, was not cross checked with the DNA. TRBV21-1 is shown as a pseudogene. This CDR3 has 15 amino acids. CDR3 sequence (DNA): TGTGCCAGCAGCAGGCTCGGGACAGCCGACTACGAGCAGTACTTC. Its protein is CASSRLGTADYEQYF.

The chain carries TRBV11-1 and TRBJ2-1; D is unclear. CDR1 is SGHAT and CDR2 is FQDESV in the germline V gene (reference sequence). The germline V and J ends were trimmed by 1 base and 6 bases, with 10 bases remaining between them. This CDR3 has 14 amino acids. CDR3 region: CASSLVVGRNEQFF. The CDR3 nucleotides read TGTGCCAGCAGCTTAGTGGTAGGGCGCAATGAGCAGTTCTTC.

This clonotype was observed a few times. The chain employs TRBV12-5 and TRBJ2-7; no definite D call. Trimming shortened V by 5 bases and J by 1 base, and 9 bases separated the two germline ends. Germline lookup yields CDR1 LGHNT and CDR2 FRNRAP. The CDR3 is made up of 13 amino acids. The CDR3 region has the DNA TGTGCTAGTGGTGCCAGCGCGTCCTACGAGCAGTACTTC. Its translation: CASGASASYEQYF.

The chain employs TRBV18 and TRBJ2-5; TRBD2 matches at 7 bases. Per the germline V gene, CDR1 is KGHSH and CDR2 is LQKENI. V was pared by 3 bases and J by 5 bases, with 6 bases of the junction left unmatched. CDR3 length: 14 residues. The CDR3 loop reads CASSPGTTGETQYF. The CDR3 DNA reads as TGTGCCAGCTCACCTGGGACTACCGGGGAGACCCAGTACTTC.

This chain joins TRBV11-3 and TRBJ1-4; TRBD1 might be the D (5 bases). V lost 5 bases and J 8 bases, leaving 15 bases between the germline ends. The CDR3 is 14 amino acids. Germline CDR1 reads SGHNT; CDR2 reads YENEEA. CDR3 in DNA: TGTGCCAGCAGCCCTCGGACAAGTGGGGAAAAACTGTTTTTT. This sequence encodes CASSPRTSGEKLFF.

The rearrangement joins TRBV3-1 to TRBJ2-1; no reliable D call. CDR3 length: 15 amino acids. The V gene lost 1 base and the J gene lost 2 bases, with 9 bases spanning the gap. Germline CDR1 and CDR2: LGHDT and YNNKEL (reference sequence). CDR3 sequence (DNA): TGTGCCAGCAGCCAAGTCACACTACCCTACAATGAGCAGTTCTTC. Amino acids: CASSQVTLPYNEQFF.

The rearrangement uses TRBV23-1 and TRBJ2-1; D may be TRBD2 (6 bases). TRBV23-1 is known as an ORF, though its function is uncertain. Trimming removed 10 bases from V and 7 bases from J, with 14 bases in between. The CDR3 length is 12 residues. CDR3 in amino acids: CATLKGGNEQFF. The CDR3 DNA is TGCGCCACCTTGAAAGGAGGGAATGAGCAGTTCTTC.

The chain is built from TRBV12-3 or TRBV12-4 and TRBJ2-3; 8 nucleotides agree with TRBD1. V dropped 5 bases and J dropped 2; count of bases not matched to a gene: 6. This CDR3 contains 15 residues. CDR3 nucleotides: TGTGCCAGCAGTACCGGGACAGGAGTCACAGATACGCAGTATTTT. Translating gives CASSTGTGVTDTQYF.

This clonotype was found a few times. The rearrangement uses TRBV5-1 and TRBJ2-1; tentatively, D is TRBD1 (6 bases). Germline values: CDR1 SGHRS, CDR2 YFSETQ. This CDR3 contains 14 residues. The germline V and J ends were trimmed by 3 bases and 8 bases, with 15 bases remaining between them. This CDR3 is CASSSGQLTDEQFF. The CDR3 DNA follows: TGCGCCAGCAGCTCAGGACAGCTAACGGATGAGCAGTTCTTC.

This clonotype has a handful of counts. The gene calls are TRBV10-3 and TRBJ2-1; D remains unclear. CDR1 and CDR2 from the germline V gene are ENHRY and SYGVKD. The CDR3 length is 12 residues. V lost 3 bases to trimming and J lost 4 bases, with 4 bases between them. CDR3 sequence reads: CAISERYNEQFF. The CDR3 region has the DNA TGTGCCATCAGTGAACGATACAATGAGCAGTTCTTC.

This sequence joins TRBV7-8 and TRBJ2-1, with 8 bases fitting TRBD2. The CDR3 spans 15 residues. Germline CDR1 reads SGHVS; CDR2 reads FQNEAQ. V was pared by 5 bases and J by 4 bases, with 7 bases of the junction left unmatched. CDR3 region: CASSLRLATYNEQFF. The CDR3 DNA follows: TGTGCCAGCAGCCTACGACTAGCGACGTACAATGAGCAGTTCTTC.

The V gene is TRBV7-3, the J gene TRBJ2-2; possible D gene TRBD1, 6 bases. V shed 5 bases and J shed 2 bases, with 12 bases lying between them. The CDR3 covers 15 residues. The germline V gene encodes CDR1 SGHTA and CDR2 FQGTGA. The CDR3 bases are TGTGCCAGCAGCCCACAGGGAGCAAACACCGGGGAGCTGTTTTTT. Its translation: CASSPQGANTGELFF.

V usage is TRBV5-1 and J usage is TRBJ2-5, with D perhaps matching TRBD2 (6 bases). Germline V CDR1 and CDR2: SGHRS, YFSETQ. V was cut by 2 bases and J by 5 bases, with 13 bases left in between. The CDR3 is made up of 14 amino acids. The CDR3 DNA is TGCGCCAGCAGCTTTATACACGGAGGGGAGACCCAGTACTTC. Protein product: CASSFIHGGETQYF. Full variable domain (missing parts from reference TRBV5-1 and TRBJ2-5): KAGVTQTPRYLIKTRGQQVTLSCSPISGHRSVSWYQQTPGQGLQFLFEYFSETQRNKGNFPGRFSGRQFSNSRSEMNVSTLELGDSALYLCASSFIHGGETQYFGPGTRLLVL.

This clonotype was counted a few times. CDR3 amino acids: CASSLSATGWETQYF. The CDR3 nucleotides read TGTGCCAGCAGCTTATCGGCGACAGGGTGGGAGACCCAGTACTTC. The chain joins TRBV7-6 to TRBJ2-5; TRBD1 agrees at 7 bases. The CDR3 loop spans 15 amino acids. V shed 2 bases, J shed 5 bases, and the junction held 8 bases outside the gene matches. Germline V gene data show CDR1 as SGHVS and CDR2 as FNYEAQ. The whole variable domain, remainder taken from reference TRBV7-6 and TRBJ2-5, is GAGVSQSPRYKVTKRGQDVALRCDPISGHVSLYWYRQALGQGPEFLTYFNYEAQQDKSGLPNDRFSAERPEGSISTLTIQRTEQRDSAMYRCASSLSATGWETQYFGPGTRLLVL.

This clonotype was observed a handful of times. The chain carries TRBV20-1 and TRBJ2-1; TRBD2 aligns across 9 bases. CDR3 length equals 17 residues. CDR1 DFQATT and CDR2 SNEGSKA come from the germline V gene (reference sequence). V lost 0 bases to trimming and J lost 7 bases; unmatched junction nucleotides: 13. The CDR3 DNA is TGCAGTGCTAGAGATATCCAGCGGGAGGCTCTATGGAATGAGCAGTTCTTC. Translation: CSARDIQREALWNEQFF.

There are a few counts of this clonotype. V and J are TRBV7-7 and TRBJ2-2; D is unclear. CDR3 length: 12 residues. Germline-derived CDR1 and CDR2 are SSHAT and FNYEAQ (reference sequence). V gave up 1 base and J gave up 7 bases, with 4 bases separating them. The CDR3 coding sequence is TGTGCCAGCAGCTTAGAGTACGGGGAGCTGTTTTTT. Its protein is CASSLEYGELFF.

This clonotype was counted between two and nine times. The rearrangement joins TRBV12-3 or TRBV12-4 to TRBJ2-1; 8 bases agree with TRBD2. V lost 7 bases and J lost 8; bases outside the gene matches: 10. The CDR3 length is 14 residues. CDR3 amino acids: CASNPGTRVHEQFF. In DNA, the CDR3 is TGTGCCAGCAACCCCGGGACTAGGGTCCATGAGCAGTTCTTC.

The rearrangement uses TRBV28 and TRBJ2-2; 9 bases match TRBD2. The CDR3 extends over 15 amino acids. V dropped 6 bases and J dropped 3; count of bases not matched to a gene: 5. The germline CDR1 and CDR2 sequences are MDHEN and SYDVKM. The CDR3 DNA is TGTGCCAGCAGGCGAGCGGGAGGATACACCGGGGAGCTGTTTTTT. This gives the protein CASRRAGGYTGELFF.

The V gene is TRBV7-8, the J gene TRBJ2-3; TRBD2 matches 8 bases. The CDR3 is made up of 15 amino acids. Germline CDR1 SGHVS, CDR2 FQNEAQ. J lost 3 bases, V lost 0 bases, and 2 bases had no gene match. CDR3 coding DNA: TGTGCCAGCAGCTTAGCAGCGGGAGTGACAGATACGCAGTATTTT. It is translated as CASSLAAGVTDTQYF. The variable domain in full, with the rest retrieved from reference TRBV7-8 and TRBJ2-3, is GAGVSQSPRYKVAKRGQDVALRCDPISGHVSLFWYQQALGQGPEFLTYFQNEAQLDKSGLPSDRFFAERPEGSVSTLKIQRTQQEDSAVYLCASSLAAGVTDTQYFGPGTRLTVL.

The V and J genes are TRBV27 and TRBJ1-5; TRBD1 aligns across 10 bases. With 5 bases clipped from V and 5 bases from J, the junction kept 9 bases outside the gene matches. Germline CDR1 and CDR2: MNHEY and SMNVEV (reference sequence). This CDR3 spans 16 amino acids. The CDR3 sequence is CASSAWTGGNHQPQHF. The CDR3 DNA sequence: TGTGCCAGCAGTGCATGGACAGGGGGAAATCATCAGCCCCAGCATTTT.